This T cell receptor (beta chain) was documented in a study of CD8+ T cells in alopecia areata. Across the whole study: Oral tofacitinib (5 to 10 mg twice daily) was administered to treated patients. General study findings and limits: Affected lesional scalp, above all in alopecia totalis/universalis, was more clonal than normal scalp.

This clone was seen a few times. The antigen remains undetermined. The researchers isolated CD4+ and CD8+ T cells from PBMCs by sorting. Trimming shortened V by 4 bases and J by 3 bases, and 7 bases separated the two germline ends. Germline lookup yields CDR1 SGHDN and CDR2 FVKESK. The CDR3 length is 12 residues. Reverse transcription of extracted RNA yielded cDNA, which provided the sequencing template. Here immunoSEQ multiplex PCR was the method, and the copy in TCRdb shows in-frame clones only, minus some. Seen here are just over 150,000 clones, 40% to 60% observed once, and the top ten hold approximately 19%.

The sample was CD8+ T cells sorted from blood, taken at week 0. This chain connects TRBV14 to TRBJ2-7, with no clear D. The sequence was collected from a human donor with alopecia areata. CDR3 in amino acids: CASSPDNYEQYF. CDR3 coding DNA: TGTGCCAGCAGCCCTGACAACTACGAGCAGTACTTC.